The sample holds many counts of the clone carrying this T cell receptor beta chain. The antigen is unknown. CDR3 length: 12 amino acids. V lost 4 bases to trimming and J lost 5 bases, with 12 bases between them. CDR1 is SQVTM and CDR2 is ANQGSEA in the germline V gene. This sample stems from a study of T-cell memory formation after mild COVID-19. Study observations and caveats: Clones that contracted from day 15 to 85 had balanced CD4/CD8; later expanders were CD4+ biased. Shrinking CD4+ clones resided mostly in CM and EM, and CD8+ ones in EMRA.

TCRdb processed the 5' RACE reads anew with MiXCR; each CDR3 protein has one entry. The data contain some 40,000 distinct CDR3 sequences, less than 9.5% of them singletons. The V gene is TRBV29-1, the J gene TRBJ2-7; TRBD2 is a possible D gene (6 bases). This TCR was sampled from an adult woman who had mild COVID-19 (a few samples of this study predate the infection). Cell type and time point are not known. The source material was PBMCs or a T cell subset sorted from them (not recorded which). CDR3 sequence reads: CSVVTGVNEQYF. The CDR3 coding sequence is TGCAGCGTTGTTACGGGAGTAAACGAGCAGTACTTC.